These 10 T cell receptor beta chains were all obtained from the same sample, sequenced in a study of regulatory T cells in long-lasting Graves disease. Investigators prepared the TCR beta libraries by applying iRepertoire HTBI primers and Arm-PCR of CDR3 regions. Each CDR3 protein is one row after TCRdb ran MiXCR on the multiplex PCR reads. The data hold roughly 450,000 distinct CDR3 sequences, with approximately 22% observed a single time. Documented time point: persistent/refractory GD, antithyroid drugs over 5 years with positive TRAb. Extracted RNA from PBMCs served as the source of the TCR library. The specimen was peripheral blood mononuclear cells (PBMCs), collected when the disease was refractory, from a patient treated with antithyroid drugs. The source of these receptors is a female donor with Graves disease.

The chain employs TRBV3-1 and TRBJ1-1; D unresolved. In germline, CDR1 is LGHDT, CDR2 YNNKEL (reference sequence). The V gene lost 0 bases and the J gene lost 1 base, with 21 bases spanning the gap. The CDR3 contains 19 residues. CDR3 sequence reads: CASSQDHREFWGKNTEAFF. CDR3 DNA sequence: TGTGCCAGCAGCCAAGACCACCGCGAATTTTGGGGAAAGAACACTGAAGCTTTCTTT.

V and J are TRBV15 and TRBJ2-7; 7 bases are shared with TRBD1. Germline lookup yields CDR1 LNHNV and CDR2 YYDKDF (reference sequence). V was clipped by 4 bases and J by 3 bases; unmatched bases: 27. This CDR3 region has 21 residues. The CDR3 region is CATSKYFPRAGGYGDNYEQYF. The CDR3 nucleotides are TGTGCCACCAGCAAGTACTTTCCCCGGGCAGGGGGATACGGAGATAACTACGAGCAGTACTTC.

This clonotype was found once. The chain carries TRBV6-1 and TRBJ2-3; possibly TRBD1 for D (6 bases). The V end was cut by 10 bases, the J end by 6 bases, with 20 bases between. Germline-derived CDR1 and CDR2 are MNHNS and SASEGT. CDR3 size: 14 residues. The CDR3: CAITTGGRLDTQYF. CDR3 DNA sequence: TGTGCCATTACGACAGGAGGACGTCTGGATACGCAGTATTTT.

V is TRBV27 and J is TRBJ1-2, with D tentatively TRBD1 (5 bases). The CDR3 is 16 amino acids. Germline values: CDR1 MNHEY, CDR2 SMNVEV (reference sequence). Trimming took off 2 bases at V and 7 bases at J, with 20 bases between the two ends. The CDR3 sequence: CASSLGAGLGDCGYTF. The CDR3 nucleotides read TGTGCCAGCAGTTTAGGGGCAGGGCTCGGAGACTGTGGCTACACCTTC.

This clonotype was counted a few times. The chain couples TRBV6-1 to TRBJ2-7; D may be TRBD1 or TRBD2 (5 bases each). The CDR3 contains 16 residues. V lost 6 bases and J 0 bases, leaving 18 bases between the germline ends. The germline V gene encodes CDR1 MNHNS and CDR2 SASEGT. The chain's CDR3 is CASSWPQRGYSYEQYF. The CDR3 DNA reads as TGTGCCAGCAGCTGGCCCCAGAGGGGATACTCCTACGAGCAGTACTTC.

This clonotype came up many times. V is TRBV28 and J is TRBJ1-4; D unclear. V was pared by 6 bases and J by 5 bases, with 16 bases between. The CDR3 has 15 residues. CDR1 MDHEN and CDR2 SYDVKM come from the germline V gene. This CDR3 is CASRRRSNPNEKLFF. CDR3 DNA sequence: TGTGCCAGCAGACGGAGAAGCAATCCCAATGAAAAACTGTTTTTT.

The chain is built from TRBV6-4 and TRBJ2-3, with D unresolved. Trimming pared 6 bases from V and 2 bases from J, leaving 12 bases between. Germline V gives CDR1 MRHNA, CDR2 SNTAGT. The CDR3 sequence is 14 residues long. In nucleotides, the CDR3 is TGTGCCAGCAGCCCCGCCGTCTCCACAGATACGCAGTATTTT. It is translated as CASSPAVSTDTQYF.

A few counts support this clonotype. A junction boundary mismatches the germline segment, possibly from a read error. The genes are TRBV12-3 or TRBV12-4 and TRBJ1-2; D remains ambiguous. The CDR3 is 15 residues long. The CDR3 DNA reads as TGCGCCAGCAGTCAACCTTTACGGGCAGACTATGGCTACACCTTC. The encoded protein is CASSQPLRADYGYTF.

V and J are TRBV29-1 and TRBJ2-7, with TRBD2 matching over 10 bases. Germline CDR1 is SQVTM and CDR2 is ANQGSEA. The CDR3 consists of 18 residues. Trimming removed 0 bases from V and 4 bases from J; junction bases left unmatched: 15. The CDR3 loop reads CSVEEGRSGTAGGYEQYF. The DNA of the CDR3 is TGCAGCGTTGAAGAGGGACGGTCGGGGACAGCGGGGGGGTACGAGCAGTACTTC.

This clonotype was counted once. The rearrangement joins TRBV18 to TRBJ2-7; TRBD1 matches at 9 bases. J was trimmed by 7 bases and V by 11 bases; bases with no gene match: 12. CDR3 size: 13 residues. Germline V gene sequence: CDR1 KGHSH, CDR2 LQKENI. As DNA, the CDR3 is TGTGCCTCCATGGGACAGGGATCTAGGGAGCAGTACTTC. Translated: CASMGQGSREQYF.